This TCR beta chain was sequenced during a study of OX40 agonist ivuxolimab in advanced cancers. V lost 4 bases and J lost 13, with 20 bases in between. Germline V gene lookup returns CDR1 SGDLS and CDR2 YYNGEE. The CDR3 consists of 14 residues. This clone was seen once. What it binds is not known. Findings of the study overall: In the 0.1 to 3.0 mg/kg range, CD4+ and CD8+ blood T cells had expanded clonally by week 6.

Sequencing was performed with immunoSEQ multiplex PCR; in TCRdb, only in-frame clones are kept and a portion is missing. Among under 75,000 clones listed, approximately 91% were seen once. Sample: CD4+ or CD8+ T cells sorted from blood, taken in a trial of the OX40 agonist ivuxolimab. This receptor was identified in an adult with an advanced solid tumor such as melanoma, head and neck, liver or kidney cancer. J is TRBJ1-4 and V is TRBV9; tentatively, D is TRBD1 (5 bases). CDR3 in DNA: TGTGCCAGCAGCTTCAGTGAAAAGGGGCCGGGACTGTTTTTT. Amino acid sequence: CASSFSEKGPGLFF.